Listed below are T cell receptor beta chains from one sample, sequenced in a study of blood T cell repertoires in COVID-19. TCRdb's table, derived via immunoSEQ multiplex PCR, lists solely in-frame clones and lacks some. The table has under 300,000 clones, around nine tenths seen once. The material sequenced was PBMCs or T cells enriched from blood (not recorded which). These receptors all stem from a woman aged 45-60 years who had recovered from COVID-19. The CDR3 runs from the conserved cysteine through the conserved F or W. Fields, in order: D gene, clone size, J gene, V gene, CDR3 DNA, CDR3 protein. The D gene is left open where the match is weak. Clone size, where shown, is once, few, many, or a class for clones that have expanded.

d_gene: .
abundance: .
j_gene: TRBJ1-2
v_gene: TRBV19
CDR3nt: TGTGCCAGTAGTTCCGGTCCGACAAACTATGGCTACACCTTC
CDR3aa: CASSSGPTNYGYTF

d_gene: TRBD1
abundance: once
j_gene: TRBJ1-5
v_gene: TRBV28
CDR3nt: TGTGCCAGCAGTGTGACAGGGGTCGGTAGCAATCAGCCCCAGCATTTT
CDR3aa: CASSVTGVGSNQPQHF

d_gene: TRBD1
abundance: .
j_gene: TRBJ1-1
v_gene: TRBV4-1
CDR3nt: TGCGCCAGCAGCCAGTTTCGACAGGGTTTGAACACTGAAGCTTTCTTT
CDR3aa: CASSQFRQGLNTEAFF

d_gene: .
abundance: .
j_gene: TRBJ1-3
v_gene: TRBV29-1
CDR3nt: TGCAGCGTTGGGGATAGGGGGTCCGGAAACACCATATATTTT
CDR3aa: CSVGDRGSGNTIYF

d_gene: .
abundance: .
j_gene: TRBJ2-7
v_gene: TRBV7-7
CDR3nt: TGTGCTAGCAGCTTAGGGAGGGAGCAGTACTTC
CDR3aa: CASSLGREQYF

d_gene: TRBD2
abundance: .
j_gene: TRBJ2-3
v_gene: TRBV7-2
CDR3nt: TGTGCCAGCAGCCGTGTCGTCTCCGGGAGGGCAGCAGATACGCAGTATTTT
CDR3aa: CASSRVVSGRAADTQYF

d_gene: .
abundance: .
j_gene: TRBJ1-2
v_gene: TRBV3-1/TRBV3-2
CDR3nt: TGTGCCAGCAGCCAGGACAGTATCTATGGCTACACCTTC
CDR3aa: CASSQDSIYGYTF

d_gene: .
abundance: .
j_gene: TRBJ2-7
v_gene: TRBV12-3/TRBV12-4
CDR3nt: TGTGCCAGCAGTTTCCAGGTAGTTGGGCAGTACTTC
CDR3aa: CASSFQVVGQYF

d_gene: .
abundance: .
j_gene: TRBJ2-1
v_gene: TRBV7-2
CDR3nt: TGTGCCACCAAAGGGGCCGAATTCAATGAGCAGTTCTTC
CDR3aa: CATKGAEFNEQFF

d_gene: .
abundance: .
j_gene: TRBJ1-5
v_gene: TRBV12-3/TRBV12-4
CDR3nt: TGTGCCAGCAGCCCAGACCCAGGTGGGCCCCAGCATTTT
CDR3aa: CASSPDPGGPQHF

d_gene: TRBD1
abundance: .
j_gene: TRBJ2-3
v_gene: TRBV24-1
CDR3nt: TGTGCCACCAGTGATTCCCCAGGGGGCGAGGGCACAGATACGCAGTATTTT
CDR3aa: CATSDSPGGEGTDTQYF

d_gene: .
abundance: .
j_gene: TRBJ1-4
v_gene: TRBV19
CDR3nt: TGTGCCAGTAGTCCACAGTGGGCAACTAATGAAAAACTGTTTTTT
CDR3aa: CASSPQWATNEKLFF

d_gene: .
abundance: .
j_gene: TRBJ1-1
v_gene: TRBV7-9
CDR3nt: TGTGCCAGCAGGGGGCGAGACTGGGGAACCGGGGCTTTCTTT
CDR3aa: CASRGRDWGTGAFF

d_gene: .
abundance: .
j_gene: TRBJ2-1
v_gene: TRBV5-1
CDR3nt: TGCGCCAGCAGCCCCTGGACAGATTGGGATGAGCAGTTCTTC
CDR3aa: CASSPWTDWDEQFF

d_gene: TRBD2
abundance: .
j_gene: TRBJ2-7
v_gene: TRBV2
CDR3nt: TGTGCCAGCAGGGGTAGCGGGAGGGCCCTGGACGAGCAGTACTTC
CDR3aa: CASRGSGRALDEQYF

d_gene: .
abundance: .
j_gene: TRBJ2-7
v_gene: TRBV7-2
CDR3nt: TGTGCCAGCAGCCCCCAGGGAGGGGGAGCAATTTCCTACGAGCAGTACTTC
CDR3aa: CASSPQGGGAISYEQYF

d_gene: TRBD1
abundance: .
j_gene: TRBJ2-7
v_gene: TRBV29-1
CDR3nt: TGCAGCGGCCAGACAGGGGGCGGAAAGGAGCAGTACTTC
CDR3aa: CSGQTGGGKEQYF

d_gene: .
abundance: .
j_gene: TRBJ1-2
v_gene: TRBV5-8
CDR3nt: TGTGCCAGCAGCTTGATTCGCGGGATCTATGGCTACACCTTC
CDR3aa: CASSLIRGIYGYTF

d_gene: .
abundance: .
j_gene: TRBJ2-7
v_gene: TRBV28
CDR3nt: TGTGCCAGCAGCGTACAGGGTTTTACCTACGAGCAGTACTTC
CDR3aa: CASSVQGFTYEQYF

d_gene: .
abundance: .
j_gene: TRBJ2-3
v_gene: TRBV7-3
CDR3nt: TGTGCCAGCAGCTTAACTGGGAGCGGAGATACGCAGTATTTT
CDR3aa: CASSLTGSGDTQYF

d_gene: TRBD2
abundance: .
j_gene: TRBJ2-1
v_gene: TRBV29-1
CDR3nt: TGCAGCATCCGGGGGCTAGCGGGGTACAATGAGCAGTTCTTC
CDR3aa: CSIRGLAGYNEQFF

d_gene: TRBD2
abundance: .
j_gene: TRBJ2-7
v_gene: TRBV7-2
CDR3nt: TGTGCCAGCAGCTTAGTAGCGGGATCCGGGGGCTCCTACGAGCAGTACTTC
CDR3aa: CASSLVAGSGGSYEQYF

d_gene: .
abundance: once
j_gene: TRBJ2-7
v_gene: TRBV30
CDR3nt: TGTGCCTGGAAACGGTTTTTCTCCTACGAGCAGTACTTC
CDR3aa: CAWKRFFSYEQYF

d_gene: TRBD2
abundance: .
j_gene: TRBJ2-5
v_gene: TRBV3-1/TRBV3-2
CDR3nt: TGTGCCAGCAGCCAAATGCGGGGGGTACAAGAGACCCAGTACTTC
CDR3aa: CASSQMRGVQETQYF

d_gene: .
abundance: .
j_gene: TRBJ1-3
v_gene: TRBV5-6
CDR3nt: TGTGCCAGCAGTTCCGGGGGAAACACCATATATTTT
CDR3aa: CASSSGGNTIYF

d_gene: .
abundance: .
j_gene: TRBJ1-1
v_gene: TRBV7-8
CDR3nt: TGTGCCAGCAGCTTACCGGTCATGAACACTGAAGCTTTCTTT
CDR3aa: CASSLPVMNTEAFF

d_gene: .
abundance: .
j_gene: TRBJ1-5
v_gene: TRBV6-2/TRBV6-3
CDR3nt: TGTGCCAGCAGTTACTCTAAGGAAATCAGGAATCAGCCCCAGCATTTT
CDR3aa: CASSYSKEIRNQPQHF

d_gene: .
abundance: .
j_gene: TRBJ2-7
v_gene: TRBV18
CDR3nt: TGTGCCAGCTCACCGAATTGGGGCGTTACCACCTACGAGCAGTACTTC
CDR3aa: CASSPNWGVTTYEQYF

d_gene: .
abundance: once
j_gene: TRBJ2-1
v_gene: TRBV12-3/TRBV12-4
CDR3nt: TGTGCCGGAGCAGGGACACCCTACAATGAGCAGTTCTTC
CDR3aa: CAGAGTPYNEQFF

d_gene: TRBD1
abundance: .
j_gene: TRBJ2-3
v_gene: TRBV9
CDR3nt: TGTGCCAGCAGCAGGACAGGGGGCACAGATACGCAGTATTTT
CDR3aa: CASSRTGGTDTQYF

d_gene: TRBD1
abundance: .
j_gene: TRBJ1-4
v_gene: TRBV6-2/TRBV6-3
CDR3nt: TGTGCCAGCAGTTACCGGACAGGGGATAACGAAAAACTGTTTTTT
CDR3aa: CASSYRTGDNEKLFF

d_gene: .
abundance: .
j_gene: TRBJ1-2
v_gene: TRBV28
CDR3nt: TGTGCCAGCAGACTTCTTCAGGGTGGAAGGCCTGGCTACACCTTC
CDR3aa: CASRLLQGGRPGYTF

d_gene: .
abundance: .
j_gene: TRBJ1-1
v_gene: TRBV9
CDR3nt: TGTGCCAGCAGCGAAGGACATCCCGACACTGAAGCTTTCTTT
CDR3aa: CASSEGHPDTEAFF

d_gene: .
abundance: many
j_gene: TRBJ1-3
v_gene: TRBV4-1
CDR3nt: TGCGCCAGCAGCCAAGAAGTAACGGACATACGATACTCTGGAAACACCATATATTTT
CDR3aa: CASSQEVTDIRYSGNTIYF

d_gene: TRBD1
abundance: .
j_gene: TRBJ2-2
v_gene: TRBV9
CDR3nt: TGTGCCAGCAGACCGGGACAGGGTGCGGGGGAGCTGTTTTTT
CDR3aa: CASRPGQGAGELFF

d_gene: TRBD1
abundance: .
j_gene: TRBJ2-4
v_gene: TRBV5-1
CDR3nt: TGCGCCAGCAGCCAACCGGACAGGGGGAGTGGAAACATTCAGTACTTC
CDR3aa: CASSQPDRGSGNIQYF

d_gene: .
abundance: once
j_gene: TRBJ2-7
v_gene: TRBV27
CDR3nt: TGTGCCAGCAAGGGGTTGGGGTTCCGGGTCCACGAGCAGTACTTC
CDR3aa: CASKGLGFRVHEQYF

d_gene: TRBD1
abundance: .
j_gene: TRBJ2-7
v_gene: TRBV6-5
CDR3nt: TGTGCCAGCATTAGGGGGCCAGGGTACGAGCAGTACTTC
CDR3aa: CASIRGPGYEQYF

d_gene: .
abundance: .
j_gene: TRBJ1-2
v_gene: TRBV6-5
CDR3nt: TGTGCCAGCAGTTACGAGGCAGCCTATGGCTACACCTTC
CDR3aa: CASSYEAAYGYTF

d_gene: .
abundance: .
j_gene: TRBJ2-3
v_gene: TRBV5-1
CDR3nt: TGCGCCAGCAGCCGGGGGAGGCTAGTGGAAGAGACGCAGTATTTT
CDR3aa: CASSRGRLVEETQYF

d_gene: .
abundance: .
j_gene: TRBJ2-2
v_gene: TRBV3-1/TRBV3-2
CDR3nt: TGTGCCAGCAGCGAAGGACTCTCCACCGGGGAGCTGTTTTTT
CDR3aa: CASSEGLSTGELFF

d_gene: TRBD2
abundance: .
j_gene: TRBJ2-1
v_gene: TRBV7-2
CDR3nt: TGTGCCAGCAGCTTAGTTCCCCCTAGCGGGGTCTGGGATGAGCAGTTCTTC
CDR3aa: CASSLVPPSGVWDEQFF